Below are 23 T cell receptor beta chains sequenced from a single sample in a study of T cell repertoires in aging, cancer and after chemotherapy (dated by TCRdb to between 2018 and 2021). TCRdb lists the instrument as Illumina MiSeq. Multiplex touch-down PCR with a mixed TRB-A/B primer pool was used to amplify rearranged TRB sequences covering the V, D and J segments. Clones were called with MiXCR by TCRdb after fastp trimmed the public reads at Q25, and only in-frame beta chains were retained. Under each unique CDR3 protein, matching rows form one entry showing the most common genes and DNA. The sample profile shows 8,500 to 9,500 distinct CDR3 sequences; under 25% of them were found once. Around 13% of the sample is in the top ten clones. Instead of sorted cells or RNA, genomic DNA extracted from peripheral blood served as the source for amplifying TCR beta rearrangements. The specimen was blood. The receptor set was obtained from a human donor with a blood cancer. The donor label of this sample is uncertain.

In the case of this clonotype: The junction departs from germline at one end; a sequencing error may be responsible. The chain joins TRBV6-5 to TRBJ1-5; TRBD1 matches at 7 bases. Germline CDR1 and CDR2: MNHEY and SVGAGI. The CDR3 is made up of 16 amino acids. The CDR3 here is CASSYSRDSTNQHQHF. The CDR3, as DNA: TGTGCCAGCAGTTACAGTCGGGACAGCACCAATCAGCACCAGCATTTT.

Concerning this clonotype itself: A much larger clone is a single base away; this may be a read error. The chain has TRBV15 and TRBJ2-6, with unresolved D. V lost 7 bases, J lost 2 bases, and 15 bases lay in between. This CDR3 is 16 amino acids long. CDR1 and CDR2 from the germline V gene are LNHNV and YYDKDF (reference sequence). The CDR3 sequence is CATTPHLTAGANVLTF. The DNA for the CDR3 is TGTGCCACCACCCCCCATCTCACGGCTGGGGCCAACGTCCTGACTTTC.

This clonotype counts as medium-sized. The chain recombines TRBV5-4 with TRBJ2-3; D tentatively fits TRBD1 or TRBD2 (5 bases each). Trimming took 4 bases from V and 0 from J, leaving 18 bases between them. CDR3 length: 17 amino acids. Germline CDR1 SGHNT, CDR2 YYREEE (reference sequence). This CDR3 is CASSVAGTPSSTDTQYF. CDR3 DNA: TGTGCCAGCAGCGTAGCCGGGACCCCGTCTAGCACAGATACGCAGTATTTT.

This clonotype has more than one count but fewer than ten. The chain links TRBV11-1 to TRBJ1-6; the D gene is possibly TRBD1 (6 bases). This CDR3 contains 18 residues. The germline V and J ends were trimmed by 4 bases and 0 bases, with 16 bases remaining between them. The germline gives CDR1 SGHAT, CDR2 FQDESV (reference sequence). The chain's CDR3 is CASSSRQARSSYNSPLHF. The CDR3 nucleotides read TGTGCCAGCAGCTCGAGACAGGCCCGGAGCTCCTATAATTCACCCCTCCACTTT.

This clonotype was recorded many times. The chain is built from TRBV18 and TRBJ2-5; 8 nucleotides agree with TRBD1. The germline gives CDR1 KGHSH, CDR2 LQKENI. This CDR3 contains 18 residues. V lost 0 bases and J lost 5; bases outside the gene matches: 14. Written as DNA, the CDR3 is TGTGCCAGCTCACCACCATTCCGGCTGGGCAGGGGGCGGGAGACCCAGTACTTC. Its protein product is CASSPPFRLGRGRETQYF.

This clonotype has just a few counts. V is TRBV5-1 and J is TRBJ2-5; unclear D gene. The CDR3 is 16 residues long. V gave up 4 bases and J gave up 1 base, with 17 bases separating them. Germline CDR1 and CDR2: SGHRS and YFSETQ. This chain's CDR3 is CASSATSRRSQETQYF. The CDR3 DNA is TGCGCCAGCAGCGCAACGTCCAGAAGAAGCCAAGAGACCCAGTACTTC.

There are a few counts of this clonotype. J is TRBJ2-3 and V is TRBV24-1, with D uncertain. The V end lost 0 bases, the J end lost 0 bases, and 12 bases lay between the germline ends. CDR1 is KGHDR and CDR2 is SFDVKD in the germline V gene. This CDR3 has 17 amino acids. As DNA, the CDR3 is TGTGCCACCAGTGATTTGCCTACGGCTTATAGCACAGATACGCAGTATTTT. It is translated as CATSDLPTAYSTDTQYF.

This clonotype was observed a few times. The V call is TRBV6-5, the J call TRBJ2-5; D perhaps matches TRBD2 (6 bases). The CDR3 consists of 16 residues. Trimming removed 6 bases at V and 1 base at J, with 18 bases between. CDR1 is MNHEY, CDR2 SVGAGI, per germline. Here the CDR3 reads CASRSRSGPLQETQYF. CDR3 DNA sequence: TGTGCCAGCAGGTCTCGAAGCGGGCCGCTCCAAGAGACCCAGTACTTC.

This clonotype was counted only a few times. The chain recombines TRBV6-2 or TRBV6-3 with TRBJ1-2, with 7 bases that match TRBD1. This CDR3 has 16 amino acids. V gave up 0 bases and J gave up 4 bases; unmatched junction bases: 8. Germline loops: CDR1 MNHEY, CDR2 SVGEGT. The CDR3 DNA follows: TGTGCCAGCAGTTACTCGAGCCCACAGGGGACCTATGGCTACACCTTC. This codes for CASSYSSPQGTYGYTF.

By share, this clonotype counts as medium-sized. The chain is built from TRBV5-4 and TRBJ2-7; D possibly matches TRBD1 or TRBD2 (5 bases each). The CDR3 extends over 13 amino acids. Germline loops: CDR1 SGHNT, CDR2 YYREEE (reference sequence). V dropped 4 bases and J dropped 3 bases, with 11 bases sitting between them. The CDR3 DNA reads as TGTGCCAGCAGCCCCGGGGCGAACTACGAGCAGTACTTC. It encodes CASSPGANYEQYF.

The chain uses TRBV5-1 and TRBJ2-5; 11 nucleotides agree with TRBD2. CDR1 SGHRS and CDR2 YFSETQ come from the germline V gene. After removal of 4 bases from V and 1 base from J, the junction contained 12 bases not matched to a gene. The CDR3 extends over 18 amino acids. This chain's CDR3 is CASSRDPGTSGSQETQYF. In DNA form, the CDR3 reads TGCGCCAGCAGCAGGGACCCCGGGACTAGCGGTAGCCAAGAGACCCAGTACTTC.

This chain links TRBV11-1 with TRBJ1-5; TRBD1 is a possible D gene (6 bases). This CDR3 has 15 amino acids. With 5 bases removed from V and 4 bases from J, the gap between germline ends came to 15 bases. Per germline, CDR1 SGHAT and CDR2 FQDESV (reference sequence). The CDR3 nucleotides read TGTGCCAGCAGCCCGAGGGCAGGGGAAAATCAGCCCCAGCATTTT. This gives the protein CASSPRAGENQPQHF.

The chain is built from TRBV20-1 and TRBJ2-3; 13 bases align to TRBD2. The V segment lost 4 bases and the J segment 0 bases; nucleotides outside the gene matches: 4. CDR1 is DFQATT and CDR2 is SNEGSKA in the germline V gene (reference sequence). CDR3 length equals 16 residues. CDR3 coding DNA: TGCAGTGCTAAAGGACTAGCGGGAGACAGCACAGATACGCAGTATTTT. Its protein is CSAKGLAGDSTDTQYF.

By share of the sample, this clonotype is medium-sized. V is TRBV19 and J is TRBJ2-7, with 9 bases that match TRBD1. CDR3 length equals 15 residues. V lost 5 bases and J lost 1; bases outside the gene matches: 6. The germline V gene has CDR1 LNHDA and CDR2 SQIVND (reference sequence). Written as DNA, the CDR3 is TGTGCCAGTAGTGCTGGGACAGGGAGTTCCTACGAGCAGTACTTC. Its protein is CASSAGTGSSYEQYF.

Remarks on this clonotype: Germline is not matched at one junction end, which may reflect a read error. The rearrangement joins TRBV15 to TRBJ1-1, with a weak D call TRBD1 (6 bases). Germline V gene lookup returns CDR1 LNHNV and CDR2 YYDKDF (reference sequence). The CDR3 runs to 13 residues. For the CDR3, the DNA is TGTGCCACCAGCAGAGATGGGGGGATGGGGGCCAGGTTT. Protein: CATSRDGGMGARF.

The CDR3 DNA is TGTGCCAGCAGTTACATCGACAGGCCCCGGAACACTGAAGCTTTCTTT. It is translated as CASSYIDRPRNTEAFF. This rearrangement joins TRBV6-2 or TRBV6-3 to TRBJ1-1; maybe TRBD1 (6 bases). Per the germline V gene, CDR1 is MNHEY and CDR2 is SVGEGT. This CDR3 is 16 amino acids long. V shed 2 bases and J shed 1 base, with 14 bases lying between them.

The V gene is TRBV2, the J gene TRBJ2-3, with 7 bases aligning to TRBD1. The germline V gene has CDR1 SNHLY and CDR2 FYNNEI. The ends lost 6 bases at V and 3 bases at J; junction bases unmatched: 15. This CDR3 spans 17 amino acids. The CDR3, as DNA: TGTGCCAGCAGCCAGAACCAACAGGGGATAGGAACAGATACGCAGTATTTT. Protein: CASSQNQQGIGTDTQYF.

This clonotype has a count of ten or more. The J gene is TRBJ2-5, the V gene TRBV5-4; D remains ambiguous. Per the germline V gene, CDR1 is SGHNT and CDR2 is YYREEE (reference sequence). This CDR3 spans 12 amino acids. Between the trimmed V and J ends, which lost 2 bases and 4 bases, there was a span of 6 bases. CDR3 sequence reads: CASSFVGETQYF. The CDR3 DNA follows: TGTGCCAGCAGCTTTGTCGGAGAGACCCAGTACTTC.

In this sample, this clonotype is medium-sized. The CDR3 bases are TGTGCCAGTAGTACCCCTGACACAGATACGCAGTATTTT. Its translation: CASSTPDTDTQYF. The V call is TRBV19, the J call TRBJ2-3, with D hard to call. The CDR3 is 13 amino acids. V dropped 4 bases and J dropped 2 bases, with 7 bases sitting between them. Germline V gene data show CDR1 as LNHDA and CDR2 as SQIVND (reference sequence). Full variable domain (remainder filled in from reference TRBV19 and TRBJ2-3): DGGITQSPKYLFRKEGQNVTLSCEQNLNHDAMYWYRQDPGQGLRLIYYSQIVNDFQKGDIAEGYSVSREKKESFPLTVTSAQKNPTAFYLCASSTPDTDTQYFGPGTRLTVL.

This rearrangement joins TRBV21-1 to TRBJ2-5; the table gives TRBD1 as D, unverified against the DNA. TRBV21-1 constitutes a pseudogene. CDR3 size: 19 residues. CDR3 in DNA: TGTGCCAGCAGCCAGGGTCGGGACAGGGGACAGGTCAGGAAAGAGACCCAGTACTTC. Translating gives CASSQGRDRGQVRKETQYF.

Comment on this clonotype: A read error may explain this, as a much larger clone is one base away. The V gene is TRBV30, the J gene TRBJ1-5, with 10 nucleotides matching TRBD1. The CDR3 covers 13 residues. Germline-derived CDR1 and CDR2 are GTSNPN and SVGIG (reference sequence). The CDR3 loop is CTWKTGGGQPQHF. For the CDR3, the DNA is TGTACCTGGAAGACAGGGGGCGGCCAGCCCCAGCATTTT.

This clonotype was detected ten times or more. The CDR3 region has the DNA TGTGCCAGCAGTTCCCCGGGCAGGGGCAGTATCGTTGGCTACACCTTC. It encodes CASSSPGRGSIVGYTF. This chain connects TRBV27 to TRBJ1-2; maybe TRBD1 (6 bases). CDR3 length equals 16 residues. V gave up 4 bases and J gave up 7 bases, with 22 bases separating them. CDR1 and CDR2 (germline): MNHEY, SMNVEV (reference sequence).

With respect to this clonotype: This may stem from a read error, because a much larger clone lies one nucleotide away. This chain connects TRBV19 to TRBJ2-7; no reliable D call. The CDR3 sequence is 15 residues long. Germline CDR1 is LNHDA and CDR2 is SQIVND (reference sequence). V lost 8 bases, J lost 4 bases, and 21 bases lay in between. This CDR3 reads CASGDPASDAYEQYF. CDR3 DNA sequence: TGTGCCAGTGGTGACCCGGCCAGTGATGCTTACGAGCAGTACTTC.